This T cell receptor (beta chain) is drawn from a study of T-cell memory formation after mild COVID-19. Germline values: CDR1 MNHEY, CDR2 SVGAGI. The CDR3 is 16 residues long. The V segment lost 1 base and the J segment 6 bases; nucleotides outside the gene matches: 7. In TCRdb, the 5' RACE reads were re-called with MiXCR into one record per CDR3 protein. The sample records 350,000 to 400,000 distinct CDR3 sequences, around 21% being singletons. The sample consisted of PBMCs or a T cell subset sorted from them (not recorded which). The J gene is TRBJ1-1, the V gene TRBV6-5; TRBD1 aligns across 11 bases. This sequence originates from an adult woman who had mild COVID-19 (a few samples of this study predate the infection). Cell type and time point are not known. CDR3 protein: CASSYYRRTGGSEAFF. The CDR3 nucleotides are TGTGCCAGCAGTTACTATCGGAGGACAGGGGGCTCTGAAGCTTTCTTT.